The clone carrying this T cell receptor beta chain was observed a handful of times. Original methodology: Researchers report that nucleated cell counts were estimated from reference gene primer amplification. Profiling relied on immunoSEQ multiplex PCR, and the TCRdb table lists in-frame clones only, not all of them. The V and J calls and clone size are taken from that table; D and trimming were inferred from the DNA. Among 170,000 or so clones listed, 80% to 85% were seen once. This specimen comes from a study of blood T cell repertoires in COVID-19. Study-wide background: From the United States, Italy and Spain came samples of acute and convalescent COVID-19.

The CDR3 is 14 amino acids. Germline loops: CDR1 SGHRS, CDR2 YFSETQ. V was clipped by 1 base and J by 7 bases, with 13 bases between them. The origin of this receptor is a man younger than 30 with active or convalescent COVID-19. Sequencing was carried out using peripheral blood. The chain is built from TRBV5-1 and TRBJ2-3; maybe TRBD1 (6 bases). CDR3 DNA sequence: TGCGCCAGCAGCTTGACCCGACAGGACTATACGCAGTATTTT. This encodes CASSLTRQDYTQYF.